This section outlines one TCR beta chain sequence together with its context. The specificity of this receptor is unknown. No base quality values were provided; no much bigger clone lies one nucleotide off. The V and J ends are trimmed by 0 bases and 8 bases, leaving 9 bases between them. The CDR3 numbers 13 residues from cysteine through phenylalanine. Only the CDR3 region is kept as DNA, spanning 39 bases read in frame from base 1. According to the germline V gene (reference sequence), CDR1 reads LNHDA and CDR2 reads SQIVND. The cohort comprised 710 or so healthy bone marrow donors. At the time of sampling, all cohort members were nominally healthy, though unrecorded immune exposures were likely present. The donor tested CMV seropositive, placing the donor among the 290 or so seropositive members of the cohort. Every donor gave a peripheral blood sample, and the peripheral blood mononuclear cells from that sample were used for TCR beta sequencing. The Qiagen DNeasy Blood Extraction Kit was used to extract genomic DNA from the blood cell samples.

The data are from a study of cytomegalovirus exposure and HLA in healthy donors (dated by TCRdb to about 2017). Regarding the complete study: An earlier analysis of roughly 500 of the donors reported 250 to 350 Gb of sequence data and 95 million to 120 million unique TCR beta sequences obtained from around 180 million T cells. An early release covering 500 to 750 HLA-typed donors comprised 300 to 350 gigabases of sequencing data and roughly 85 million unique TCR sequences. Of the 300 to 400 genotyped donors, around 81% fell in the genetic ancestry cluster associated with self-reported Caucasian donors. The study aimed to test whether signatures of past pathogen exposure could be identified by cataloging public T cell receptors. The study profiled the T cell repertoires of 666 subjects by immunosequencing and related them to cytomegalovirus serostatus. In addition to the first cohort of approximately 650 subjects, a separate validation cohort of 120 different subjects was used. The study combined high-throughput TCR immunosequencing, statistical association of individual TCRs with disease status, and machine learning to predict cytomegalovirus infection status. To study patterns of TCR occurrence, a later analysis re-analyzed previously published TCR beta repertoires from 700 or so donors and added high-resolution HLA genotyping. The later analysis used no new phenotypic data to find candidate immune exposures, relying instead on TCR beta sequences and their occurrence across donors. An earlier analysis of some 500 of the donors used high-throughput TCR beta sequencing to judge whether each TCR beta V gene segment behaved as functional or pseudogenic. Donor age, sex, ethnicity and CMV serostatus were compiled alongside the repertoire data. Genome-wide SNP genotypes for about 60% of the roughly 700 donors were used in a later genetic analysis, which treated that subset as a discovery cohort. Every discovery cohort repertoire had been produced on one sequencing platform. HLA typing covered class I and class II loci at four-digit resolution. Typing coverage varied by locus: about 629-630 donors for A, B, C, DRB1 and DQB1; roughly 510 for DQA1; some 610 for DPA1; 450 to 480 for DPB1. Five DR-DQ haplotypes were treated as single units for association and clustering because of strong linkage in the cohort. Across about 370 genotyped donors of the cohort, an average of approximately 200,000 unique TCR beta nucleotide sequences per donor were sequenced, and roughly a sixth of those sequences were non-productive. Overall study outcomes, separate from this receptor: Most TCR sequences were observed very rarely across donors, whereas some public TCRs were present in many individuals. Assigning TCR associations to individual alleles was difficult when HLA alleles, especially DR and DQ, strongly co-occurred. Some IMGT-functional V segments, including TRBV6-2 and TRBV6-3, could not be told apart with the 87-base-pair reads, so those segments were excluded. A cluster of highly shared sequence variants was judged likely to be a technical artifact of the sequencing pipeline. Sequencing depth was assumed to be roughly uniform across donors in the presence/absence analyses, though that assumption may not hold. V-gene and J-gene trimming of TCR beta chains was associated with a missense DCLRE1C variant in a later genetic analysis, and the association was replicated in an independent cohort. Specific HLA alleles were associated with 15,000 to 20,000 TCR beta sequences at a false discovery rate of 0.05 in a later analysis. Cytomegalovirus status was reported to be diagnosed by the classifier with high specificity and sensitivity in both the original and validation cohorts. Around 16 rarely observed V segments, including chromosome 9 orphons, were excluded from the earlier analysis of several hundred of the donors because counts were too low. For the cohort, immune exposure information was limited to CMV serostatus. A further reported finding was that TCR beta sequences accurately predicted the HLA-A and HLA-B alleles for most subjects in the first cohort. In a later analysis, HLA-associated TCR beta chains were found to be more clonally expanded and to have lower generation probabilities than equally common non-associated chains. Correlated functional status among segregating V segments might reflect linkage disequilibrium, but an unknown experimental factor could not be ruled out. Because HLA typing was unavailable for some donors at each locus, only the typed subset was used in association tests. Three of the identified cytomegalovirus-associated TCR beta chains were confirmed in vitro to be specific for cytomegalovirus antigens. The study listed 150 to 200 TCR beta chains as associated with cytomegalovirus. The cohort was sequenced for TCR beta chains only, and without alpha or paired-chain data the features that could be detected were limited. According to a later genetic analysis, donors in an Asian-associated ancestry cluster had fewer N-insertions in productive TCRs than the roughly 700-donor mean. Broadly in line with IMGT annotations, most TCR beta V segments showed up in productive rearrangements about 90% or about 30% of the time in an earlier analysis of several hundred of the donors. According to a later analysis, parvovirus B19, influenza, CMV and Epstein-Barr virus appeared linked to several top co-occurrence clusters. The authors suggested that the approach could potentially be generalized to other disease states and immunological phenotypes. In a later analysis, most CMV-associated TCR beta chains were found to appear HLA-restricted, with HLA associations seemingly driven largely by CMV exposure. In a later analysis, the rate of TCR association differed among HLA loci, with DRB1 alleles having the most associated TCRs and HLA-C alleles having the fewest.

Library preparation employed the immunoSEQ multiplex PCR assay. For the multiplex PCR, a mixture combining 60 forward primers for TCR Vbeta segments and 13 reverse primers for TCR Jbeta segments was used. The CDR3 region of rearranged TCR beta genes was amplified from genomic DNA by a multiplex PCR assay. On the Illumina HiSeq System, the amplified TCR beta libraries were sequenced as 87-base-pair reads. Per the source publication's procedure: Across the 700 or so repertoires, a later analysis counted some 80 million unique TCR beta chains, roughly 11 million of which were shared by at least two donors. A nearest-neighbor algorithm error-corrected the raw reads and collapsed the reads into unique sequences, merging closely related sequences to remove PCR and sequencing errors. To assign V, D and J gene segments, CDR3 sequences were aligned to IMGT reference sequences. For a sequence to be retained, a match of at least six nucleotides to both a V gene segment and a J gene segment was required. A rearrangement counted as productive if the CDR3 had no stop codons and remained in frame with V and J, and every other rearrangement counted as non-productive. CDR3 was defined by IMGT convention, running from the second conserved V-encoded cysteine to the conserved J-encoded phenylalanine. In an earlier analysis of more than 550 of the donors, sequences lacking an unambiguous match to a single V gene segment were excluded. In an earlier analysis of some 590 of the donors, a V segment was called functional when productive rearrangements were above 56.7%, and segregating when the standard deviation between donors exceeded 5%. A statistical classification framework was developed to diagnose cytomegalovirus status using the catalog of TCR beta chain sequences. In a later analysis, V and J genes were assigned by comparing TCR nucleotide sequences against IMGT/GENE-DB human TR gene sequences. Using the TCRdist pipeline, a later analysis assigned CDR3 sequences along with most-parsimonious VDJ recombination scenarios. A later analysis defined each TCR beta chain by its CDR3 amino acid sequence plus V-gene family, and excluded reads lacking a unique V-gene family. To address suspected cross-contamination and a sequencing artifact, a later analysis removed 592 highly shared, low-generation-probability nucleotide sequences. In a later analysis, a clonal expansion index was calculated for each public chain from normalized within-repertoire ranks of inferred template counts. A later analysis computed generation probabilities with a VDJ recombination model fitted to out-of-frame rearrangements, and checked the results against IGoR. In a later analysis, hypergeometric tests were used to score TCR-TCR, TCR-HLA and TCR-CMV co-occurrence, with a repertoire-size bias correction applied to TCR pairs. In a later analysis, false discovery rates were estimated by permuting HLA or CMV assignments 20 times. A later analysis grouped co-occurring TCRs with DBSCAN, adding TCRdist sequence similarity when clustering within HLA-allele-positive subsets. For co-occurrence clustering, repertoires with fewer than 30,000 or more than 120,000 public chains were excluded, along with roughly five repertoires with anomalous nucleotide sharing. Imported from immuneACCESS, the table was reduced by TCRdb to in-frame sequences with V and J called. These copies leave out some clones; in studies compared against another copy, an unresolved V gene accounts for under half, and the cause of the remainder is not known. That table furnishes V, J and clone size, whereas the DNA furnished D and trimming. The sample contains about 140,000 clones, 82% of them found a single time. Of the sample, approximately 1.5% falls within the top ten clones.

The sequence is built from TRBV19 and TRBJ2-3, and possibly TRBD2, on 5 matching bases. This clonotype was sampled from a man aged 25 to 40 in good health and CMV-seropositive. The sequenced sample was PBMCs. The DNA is TGTGCCAGTAGTATAGATGGACTGGGTACGCAGTATTTT. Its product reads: CASSIDGLGTQYF.